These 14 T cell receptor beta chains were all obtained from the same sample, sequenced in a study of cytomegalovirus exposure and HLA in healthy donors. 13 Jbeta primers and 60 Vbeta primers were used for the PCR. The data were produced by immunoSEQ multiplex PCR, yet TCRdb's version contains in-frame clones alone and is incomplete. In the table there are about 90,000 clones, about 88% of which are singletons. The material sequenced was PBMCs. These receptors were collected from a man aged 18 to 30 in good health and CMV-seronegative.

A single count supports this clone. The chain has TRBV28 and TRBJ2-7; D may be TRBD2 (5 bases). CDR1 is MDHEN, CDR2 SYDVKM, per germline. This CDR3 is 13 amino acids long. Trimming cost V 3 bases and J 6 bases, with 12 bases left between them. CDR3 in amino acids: CASSLAGFGEQYF. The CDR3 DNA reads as TGTGCCAGCAGTTTGGCGGGTTTTGGCGAGCAGTACTTC.

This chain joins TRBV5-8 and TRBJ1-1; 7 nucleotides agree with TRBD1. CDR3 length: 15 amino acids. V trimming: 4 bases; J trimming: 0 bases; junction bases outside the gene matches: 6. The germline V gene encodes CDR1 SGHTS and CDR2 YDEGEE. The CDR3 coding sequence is TGTGCCAGCAGCCCCGTGGGACAGTTGAACACTGAAGCTTTCTTT. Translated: CASSPVGQLNTEAFF.

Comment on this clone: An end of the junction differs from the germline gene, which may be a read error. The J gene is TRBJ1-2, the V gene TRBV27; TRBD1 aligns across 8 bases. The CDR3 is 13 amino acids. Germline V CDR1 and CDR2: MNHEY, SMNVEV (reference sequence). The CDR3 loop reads CAGSPTGDYGYTF. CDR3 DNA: TGTGCCGGCAGCCCGACAGGGGACTATGGCTACACCTTC.

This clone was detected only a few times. In DNA form, the CDR3 reads TGTGCCAGCAGTCAGGACAGTTACGAGCAGTACTTC. As protein: CASSQDSYEQYF. V gene TRBV5-6 combines with J gene TRBJ2-7, with D tentatively TRBD1 (6 bases). The CDR3 extends over 12 amino acids. Germline values: CDR1 SGHDT, CDR2 YYEEEE. V was shortened by 5 bases and J by 4 bases, with 10 bases between the two germline ends.

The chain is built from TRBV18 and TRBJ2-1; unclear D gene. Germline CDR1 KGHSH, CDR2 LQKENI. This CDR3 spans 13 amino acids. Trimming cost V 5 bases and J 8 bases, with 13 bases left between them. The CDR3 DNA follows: TGTGCCAGCTCAGATACGGTGGTTCATGAGCAGTTCTTC. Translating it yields CASSDTVVHEQFF.

CDR3 nucleotide sequence: TGTGCCAGCAGCTCCTTTGTGGCCTTCAATCAGCCCCAGCATTTT. Translating gives CASSSFVAFNQPQHF. This chain joins TRBV5-6 and TRBJ1-5; D not certain. Per germline, CDR1 SGHDT and CDR2 YYEEEE. This CDR3 region has 15 residues. Trimming cost V 3 bases and J 3 bases, with 13 bases left between them.

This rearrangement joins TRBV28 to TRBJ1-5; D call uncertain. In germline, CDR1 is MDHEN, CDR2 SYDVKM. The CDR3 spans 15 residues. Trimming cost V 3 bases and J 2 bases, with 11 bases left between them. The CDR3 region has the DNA TGTGCCAGCAGTTTTTTACAAACCGGCAATCAGCCCCAGCATTTT. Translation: CASSFLQTGNQPQHF.

The CDR3 region has the DNA TGCGCCAGCAGCTGGGACAAGAGCACTGAAGCTTTCTTT. It codes for CASSWDKSTEAFF. The rearrangement uses TRBV5-1 and TRBJ1-1, with D maybe TRBD1 (6 bases). V shed 3 bases and J shed 4 bases, with 10 bases lying between them. This CDR3 spans 13 amino acids. CDR1 and CDR2 (germline): SGHRS, YFSETQ.

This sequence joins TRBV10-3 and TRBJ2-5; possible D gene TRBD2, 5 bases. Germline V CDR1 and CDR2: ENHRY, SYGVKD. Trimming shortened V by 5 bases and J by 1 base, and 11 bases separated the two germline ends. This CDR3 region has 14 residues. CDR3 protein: CAISSTGVQETQYF. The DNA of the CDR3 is TGTGCCATCAGTTCCACCGGGGTCCAAGAGACCCAGTACTTC.

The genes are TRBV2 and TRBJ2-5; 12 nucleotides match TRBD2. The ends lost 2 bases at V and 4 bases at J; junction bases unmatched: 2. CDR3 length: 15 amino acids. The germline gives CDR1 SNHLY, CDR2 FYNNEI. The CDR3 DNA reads TGTGCCAGCAGTGAACAGACTAGCGGGAGAGAGACCCAGTACTTC. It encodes CASSEQTSGRETQYF. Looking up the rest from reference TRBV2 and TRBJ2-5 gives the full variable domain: EPEVTQTPSHQVTQMGQEVILRCVPISNHLYFYWYRQILGQKVEFLVSFYNNEISEKSEIFDDQFSVERPDGSNFTLKIRSTKLEDSAMYFCASSEQTSGRETQYFGPGTRLLVL.

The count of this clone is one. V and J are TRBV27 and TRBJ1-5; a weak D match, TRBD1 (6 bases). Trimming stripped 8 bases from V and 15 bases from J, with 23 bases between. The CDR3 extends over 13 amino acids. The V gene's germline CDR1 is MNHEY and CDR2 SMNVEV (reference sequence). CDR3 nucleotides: TGTGCCAGCTCAGCCCGAAACCTCAGGGGTTGGCATTTT. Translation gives CASSARNLRGWHF.

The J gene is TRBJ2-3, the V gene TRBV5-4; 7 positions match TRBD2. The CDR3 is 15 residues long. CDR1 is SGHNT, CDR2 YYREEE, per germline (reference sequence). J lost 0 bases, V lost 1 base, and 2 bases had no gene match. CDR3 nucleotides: TGTGCCAGCAGCTTGACTAGCGTGAGCACAGATACGCAGTATTTT. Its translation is CASSLTSVSTDTQYF.

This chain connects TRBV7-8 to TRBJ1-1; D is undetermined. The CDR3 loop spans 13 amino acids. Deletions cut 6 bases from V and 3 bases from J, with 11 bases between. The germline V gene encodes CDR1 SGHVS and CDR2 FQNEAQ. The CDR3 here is CASSLSGYTEAFF. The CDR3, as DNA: TGTGCCAGCAGTCTGTCGGGGTACACTGAAGCTTTCTTT. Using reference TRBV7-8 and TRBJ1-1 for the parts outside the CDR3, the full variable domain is GAGVSQSPRYKVAKRGQDVALRCDPISGHVSLFWYQQALGQGPEFLTYFQNEAQLDKSGLPSDRFFAERPEGSVSTLKIQRTQQEDSAVYLCASSLSGYTEAFFGQGTRLTVV.

The CDR3 DNA is TGTGCCAGCAGCTTAGGACCCGAGGCAGATACGCAGTATTTT. Translating gives CASSLGPEADTQYF. The rearrangement uses TRBV7-6 and TRBJ2-3; D gene unclear. The CDR3 runs to 14 residues. Germline lookup yields CDR1 SGHVS and CDR2 FNYEAQ. The V and J ends lost 1 base and 4 bases respectively, with 9 bases between them.